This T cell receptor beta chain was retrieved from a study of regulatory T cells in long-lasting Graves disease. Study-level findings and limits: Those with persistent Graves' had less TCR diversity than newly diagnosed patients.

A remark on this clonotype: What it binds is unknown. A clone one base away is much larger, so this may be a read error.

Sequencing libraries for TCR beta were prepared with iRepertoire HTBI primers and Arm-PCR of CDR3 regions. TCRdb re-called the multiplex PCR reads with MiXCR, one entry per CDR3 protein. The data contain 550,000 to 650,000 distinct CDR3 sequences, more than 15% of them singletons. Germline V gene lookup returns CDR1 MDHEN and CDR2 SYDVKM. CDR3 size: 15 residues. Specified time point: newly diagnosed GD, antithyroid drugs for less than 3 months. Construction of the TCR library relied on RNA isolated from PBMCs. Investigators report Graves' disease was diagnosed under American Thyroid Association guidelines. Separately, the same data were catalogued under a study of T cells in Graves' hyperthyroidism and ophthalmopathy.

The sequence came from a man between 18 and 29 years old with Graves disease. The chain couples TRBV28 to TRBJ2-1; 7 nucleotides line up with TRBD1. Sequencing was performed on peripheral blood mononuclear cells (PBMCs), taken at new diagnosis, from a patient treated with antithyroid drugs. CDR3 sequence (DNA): TGTGTCAGCAGGAGACAGGGTGGAGTGGGGAATGAGCAGTTCTTC. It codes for CVSRRQGGVGNEQFF. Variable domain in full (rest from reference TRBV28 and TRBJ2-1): DVKVTQSSRYLVKRTGEKVFLECVQDMDHENMFWYRQDPGLGLRLIYFSYDVKMKEKGDIPEGYSVSREKKERFSLILESASTNQTSMYLCVSRRQGGVGNEQFFGPGTRLTVL.